This T cell receptor (beta chain) emerged from a study of T cell responses to AZD1222 COVID-19 vaccine. In the case of this clone: As yet, its antigen is unknown.

Measured with immunoSEQ multiplex PCR; TCRdb has only the in-frame clones, and not every one. The sample lists approximately 74,000 clones; 82% were seen once. General study findings and limits: When two AZD1222 doses had been given, Spike-specific TCR breadth and depth rose. Sampling captured repertoires only after the peak T cell response.

V was clipped by 4 bases and J by 4 bases, with 13 bases between them. The CDR3 runs 15 residues. The germline V gene has CDR1 LGHNA and CDR2 YSLEER. Material: peripheral blood, obtained on day 0 of AZD1222 vaccination. The chain joins TRBV4-3 to TRBJ1-4; TRBD1 is a possible D gene (5 bases). This TCR was recovered from an adult in good health. CDR3 coding DNA: TGCGCCAGCAGCCGGGGACGAACAGATAATGAAAAACTGTTTTTT. It specifies CASSRGRTDNEKLFF.